Listed here are 6 T cell receptor beta chains from one sample, sequenced in a study of radiotherapy plus CTLA-4 blockade in lung cancer. Sequenced by immunoSEQ multiplex PCR; TCRdb stores in-frame clones only, minus some. The sample holds over 60,000 clones, roughly 84% seen once. This specimen was peripheral blood, taken from a patient treated with radiotherapy plus ipilimumab. The receptors were gathered from a human donor with non-small cell lung cancer that progressed on radiotherapy plus ipilimumab.

This chain connects TRBV7-9 to TRBJ2-3; D is perhaps TRBD1 (6 bases). The V and J ends lost 2 bases and 2 bases respectively, with 8 bases between them. Looked up from germline, CDR1 is SEHNR and CDR2 is FQNEAQ (reference sequence). The CDR3 runs 14 residues. The CDR3 sequence is CASSLQGHTDTQYF. CDR3 DNA: TGTGCCAGCAGCTTACAGGGGCACACAGATACGCAGTATTTT.

The J gene is TRBJ1-1, the V gene TRBV9; TRBD1 is a possible D gene (6 bases). The germline CDR1 and CDR2 sequences are SGDLS and YYNGEE. V dropped 0 bases and J dropped 2 bases, with 20 bases sitting between them. The CDR3 loop spans 18 amino acids. The CDR3 bases are TGTGCCAGCAGCGTAGGGGAGGGCAGGGGACCTCTCAACACTGAAGCTTTCTTT. Translated, it gives CASSVGEGRGPLNTEAFF.

The CDR3 protein is CAWSTSGSNNEQFF. The CDR3 DNA follows: TGTGCCTGGAGCACTAGCGGGAGTAACAATGAGCAGTTCTTC. The chain carries TRBV30 and TRBJ2-1; 11 bases map to TRBD2. J was trimmed by 5 bases and V by 3 bases; bases with no gene match: 3. Germline V gene sequence: CDR1 GTSNPN, CDR2 SVGIG (reference sequence). The CDR3 is 14 amino acids. Drawing the rest from reference TRBV30 and TRBJ2-1, the complete variable domain is SQTIHQWPATLVQPVGSPLSLECTVEGTSNPNLYWYRQAAGRGLQLLFYSVGIGQISSEVPQNLSASRPQDRQFILSSKKLLLSDSGFYLCAWSTSGSNNEQFFGPGTRLTVL.

The chain links TRBV11-1 to TRBJ2-7, with 8 bases matching TRBD2. The length of the CDR3 is 14 residues. In germline, CDR1 is SGHAT, CDR2 FQDESV (reference sequence). The junction had 8 bases not matched to a gene; V was cut back by 7 bases and J by 3 bases. The CDR3 loop is CASTVGGAGYEQYF. Here the CDR3 DNA reads TGTGCCAGCACCGTCGGGGGGGCCGGCTACGAGCAGTACTTC. Together with reference TRBV11-1 and TRBJ2-7, the CDR3 gives the full variable domain: EAEVAQSPRYKITEKSQAVAFWCDPISGHATLYWYRQILGQGPELLVQFQDESVVDDSQLPKDRFSAERLKGVDSTLKIQPAELGDSAMYLCASTVGGAGYEQYFGPGTRLTVT.

The chain couples TRBV2 to TRBJ2-1, with 11 bases identical to TRBD2. The CDR3 contains 15 residues. The trim removed 6 bases at V and 6 bases at J, leaving 7 bases unmatched. Germline assignment: CDR1 SNHLY and CDR2 FYNNEI. CDR3 loop: CASRDTSGSFNEQFF. In DNA, the CDR3 is TGTGCCAGCAGGGATACTAGCGGGAGCTTCAATGAGCAGTTCTTC.

The chain couples TRBV9 to TRBJ2-3; D is perhaps TRBD1 (6 bases). Germline V gene lookup returns CDR1 SGDLS and CDR2 YYNGEE. There are 15 residues in the CDR3. Deletions cut 0 bases from V and 1 base from J, with 9 bases between. The CDR3 DNA sequence: TGTGCCAGCAGCGTAGCAGGGGCGCGCACAGATACGCAGTATTTT. It encodes CASSVAGARTDTQYF.